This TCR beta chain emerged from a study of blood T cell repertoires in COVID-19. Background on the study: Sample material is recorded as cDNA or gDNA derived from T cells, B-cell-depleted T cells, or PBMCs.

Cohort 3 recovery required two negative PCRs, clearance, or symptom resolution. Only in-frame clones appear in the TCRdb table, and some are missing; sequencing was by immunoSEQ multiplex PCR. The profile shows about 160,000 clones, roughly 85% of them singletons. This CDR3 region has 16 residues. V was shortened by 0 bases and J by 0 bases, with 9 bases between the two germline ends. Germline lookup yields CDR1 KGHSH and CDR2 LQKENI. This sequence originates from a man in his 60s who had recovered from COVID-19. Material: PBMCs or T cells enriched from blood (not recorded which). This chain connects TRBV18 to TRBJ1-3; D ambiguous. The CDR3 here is CASSPPGEGSGNTIYF. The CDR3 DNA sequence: TGTGCCAGCTCACCACCGGGAGAAGGCTCTGGAAACACCATATATTTT.